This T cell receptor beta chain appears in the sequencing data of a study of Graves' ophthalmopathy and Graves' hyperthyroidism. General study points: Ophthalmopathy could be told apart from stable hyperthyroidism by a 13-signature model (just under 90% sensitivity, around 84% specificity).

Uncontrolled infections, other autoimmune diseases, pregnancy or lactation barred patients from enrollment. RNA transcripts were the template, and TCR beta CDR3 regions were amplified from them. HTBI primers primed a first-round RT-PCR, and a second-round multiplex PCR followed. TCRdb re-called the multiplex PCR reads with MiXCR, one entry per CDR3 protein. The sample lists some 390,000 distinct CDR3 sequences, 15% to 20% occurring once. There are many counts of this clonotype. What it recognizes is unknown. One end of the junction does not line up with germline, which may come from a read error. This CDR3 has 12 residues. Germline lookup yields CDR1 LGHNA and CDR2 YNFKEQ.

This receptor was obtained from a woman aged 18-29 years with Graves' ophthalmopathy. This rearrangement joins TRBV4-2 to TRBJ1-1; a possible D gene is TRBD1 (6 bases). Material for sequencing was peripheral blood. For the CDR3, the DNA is TGTGCCAGCTCCCGTGGGGGGGCTGAAGCTTCCTTT. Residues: CASSRGGAEASF.